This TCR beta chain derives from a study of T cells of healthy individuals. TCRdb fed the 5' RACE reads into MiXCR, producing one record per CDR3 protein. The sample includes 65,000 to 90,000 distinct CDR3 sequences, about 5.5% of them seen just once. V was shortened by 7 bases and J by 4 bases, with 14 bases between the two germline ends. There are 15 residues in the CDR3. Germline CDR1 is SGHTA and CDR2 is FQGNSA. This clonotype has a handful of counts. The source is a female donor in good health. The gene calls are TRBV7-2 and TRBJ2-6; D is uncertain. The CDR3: CASTARVLGANVLTF. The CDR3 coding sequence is TGTGCCAGCACCGCGCGAGTCTTGGGGGCCAACGTCCTGACTTTC.